Following are 8 T cell receptor beta chains from one sample sequenced in a study of PD-L1 blockade in urothelial cancer. This table comes from immunoSEQ multiplex PCR, and its TCRdb copy is limited to in-frame clones, with some not included. The sample lists roughly 45,000 clones, 80% occurring once. Time point of the sample: pretreatment peripheral blood. Sequencing used PBMCs, obtained around atezolizumab (anti-PD-L1) treatment. These receptors originate from a man in his sixties with urothelial cancer.

This rearrangement joins TRBV11-2 to TRBJ1-4, with a possible D match to TRBD1 (5 bases). The CDR3 loop spans 16 amino acids. Looked up from germline, CDR1 is SGHAT and CDR2 is FQNNGV. V shed 4 bases and J shed 7 bases, with 19 bases lying between them. The CDR3 here is CASSSLEGRPIEKLFF. The DNA for the CDR3 is TGTGCCAGCAGCTCTCTGGAGGGACGTCCGATTGAAAAACTGTTTTTT.

V gene TRBV5-5 combines with J gene TRBJ1-2, with D perhaps TRBD1 (5 bases). In germline, CDR1 is SGHKS, CDR2 YYEKEE (reference sequence). This CDR3 has 16 residues. Trimming took 4 bases from V and 0 from J, leaving 16 bases between them. DNA of the CDR3: TGTGCCAGCAGCAAGGAGGGGAAGGTAGCTAACTATGGCTACACCTTC. The encoded protein is CASSKEGKVANYGYTF.

V is TRBV13 and J is TRBJ2-1, with TRBD1 identical over 11 bases. CDR1 is PRHDT and CDR2 is FYEKMQ in the germline V gene (reference sequence). V trimming: 7 bases; J trimming: 6 bases; junction bases outside the gene matches: 5. The CDR3 extends over 14 amino acids. The CDR3 DNA is TGTGCCAGCAAGAGGGGACAGGGGGGCAATGAGCAGTTCTTC. Protein sequence: CASKRGQGGNEQFF.

This clone was recorded once. J is TRBJ1-6 and V is TRBV6-6, with D tentatively TRBD1 (6 bases). Deletions cut 6 bases from V and 8 bases from J, with 8 bases between. CDR1 is MNHNY and CDR2 is SVGAGI in the germline V gene (reference sequence). CDR3 length: 12 amino acids. The CDR3 here is CASRRTDSPLHF. In DNA form, the CDR3 reads TGTGCCAGCAGACGGACAGATTCACCCCTCCACTTT.

The chain carries TRBV29-1 and TRBJ2-7, with 9 bases matching TRBD2. The CDR3 contains 17 residues. V gave up 7 bases and J gave up 4 bases; unmatched junction bases: 20. Germline V gene data show CDR1 as SQVTM and CDR2 as ANQGSEA. CDR3 loop: CSASRIDYGSGSYEQYF. CDR3 nucleotide sequence: TGCAGCGCTTCCCGAATCGACTACGGTAGCGGGAGTTACGAGCAGTACTTC.

The V gene is TRBV18, the J gene TRBJ1-4, with D hard to call. Germline CDR1 reads KGHSH; CDR2 reads LQKENI. V lost 0 bases and J lost 3, with 8 bases in between. The CDR3 has 15 amino acids. The CDR3 region is CASSPPSTANEKLFF. The CDR3 region has the DNA TGTGCCAGCTCACCACCTTCCACAGCTAATGAAAAACTGTTTTTT.

This clone was seen once. This chain joins TRBV9 and TRBJ2-3; no firm D call. V was cut by 0 bases and J by 0 bases, with 8 bases left in between. Germline CDR1 and CDR2: SGDLS and YYNGEE. CDR3 length: 15 amino acids. CDR3 loop: CASSVVGQSTDTQYF. In DNA, the CDR3 is TGTGCCAGCAGCGTAGTTGGCCAAAGCACAGATACGCAGTATTTT.

The gene calls are TRBV5-1 and TRBJ1-2; possible D gene TRBD1, 5 bases. Per the germline V gene, CDR1 is SGHRS and CDR2 is YFSETQ. Trimming removed 4 bases from V and 3 bases from J, with 7 bases in between. The CDR3 loop spans 12 amino acids. The DNA for the CDR3 is TGCGCCAGCAGCGCGGGGGACTATGGCTACACCTTC. This translates into CASSAGDYGYTF.